This is a list of T cell receptor beta chains from one sample in a study of human thymus T cells. The method was immunoSEQ multiplex PCR; TCRdb's version includes in-frame clones alone and lacks a portion of them. The table includes 75,000 to 90,000 clones, approximately 96% detected once. The material sequenced was thymus tissue. These receptors were obtained from a boy in the first two years of life with a congenital heart defect but otherwise immunologically healthy. Both conserved end residues are part of each CDR3.

j_gene	v_gene	CDR3aa
TRBJ1-3	TRBV7-2	CASSPPITTGAGNTIYF
TRBJ2-3	TRBV14	CASSQDHAGSTDTQYF
TRBJ2-7	TRBV28	CASSSTRTGNFYEQYF
TRBJ2-1	TRBV19	CASSGSPAKIYNEQFF
TRBJ2-7	TRBV6-4	CASSSGTSTYEQYF
TRBJ1-6	TRBV5-1	CASSSDGSNSPLHF
TRBJ2-3	TRBV10-1	CASSGETDTQYF
TRBJ2-5	TRBV6-5	CASSYHREDLETQYF
TRBJ1-5	TRBV18	CASSPSYGDVYSNQPQHF
TRBJ1-5	TRBV27	CASSPQGGQGAQGPQHF
TRBJ2-1	TRBV19	CASSVSSSSYNEQFF
TRBJ1-6	TRBV5-1	CASSFYRDSPLHF
TRBJ2-2	TRBV7-6	CASSLGQNTGELFF
TRBJ2-5	TRBV11-3	CASSLEREGETQYF
TRBJ1-1	TRBV28	CASLRMGGRGMNTEAFF
TRBJ2-1	TRBV4-1	CASSPGTSGYNEQFF